One and the same sample provided the 16 T cell receptor beta chains below, sequenced in a study of cytomegalovirus exposure and HLA in healthy donors. 60 Vbeta and 13 Jbeta primers were used in PCR. TCRdb's copy holds only in-frame clones and misses some; the assay was immunoSEQ multiplex PCR. The repertoire holds 150,000 to 200,000 clones, with less than 80% as singletons. Input material: PBMCs. Source of these receptors: a man between 18 and 35 years old in good health and CMV-seronegative.

This chain links TRBV4-1 with TRBJ1-1; no clear D gene. The germline V gene has CDR1 MGHRA and CDR2 YSYEKL. V lost 0 bases to trimming and J lost 4 bases, with 6 bases between them. The CDR3 is 13 amino acids. CDR3 sequence reads: CASSQEGGTEAFF. As DNA, the CDR3 is TGCGCCAGCAGCCAAGAAGGCGGCACTGAAGCTTTCTTT.

This rearrangement joins TRBV28 to TRBJ1-5; possible D gene TRBD1, 6 bases. The V gene's germline CDR1 is MDHEN and CDR2 SYDVKM. V lost 11 bases to trimming and J lost 7 bases, with 18 bases between them. This CDR3 comprises 13 residues. The CDR3 spells CALQGSRGQPQHF. CDR3 sequence (DNA): TGTGCCCTACAGGGATCCCGCGGGCAGCCCCAGCATTTT.

V and J are TRBV4-1 and TRBJ1-3; D call uncertain. With 3 bases removed from V and 0 bases from J, the gap between germline ends came to 6 bases. CDR1 and CDR2 (germline): MGHRA, YSYEKL. The CDR3 totals 14 residues. CDR3 in DNA: TGCGCCAGCAGCCAGAGTCGCTCTGGAAACACCATATATTTT. Its translation: CASSQSRSGNTIYF.

This clone has just a few counts. The chain combines TRBV14 with TRBJ2-4, with 8 bases matching TRBD2. V trimming: 4 bases; J trimming: 10 bases; junction bases outside the gene matches: 12. The CDR3 totals 15 residues. Germline V gives CDR1 SGHDN, CDR2 FVKESK. CDR3 amino acids: CASSPIRGGKEIQYF. CDR3 bases: TGTGCCAGCAGCCCCATCCGGGGGGGAAAGGAGATTCAGTACTTC.

The chain joins TRBV5-1 to TRBJ2-7; D is unclear. Trimming removed 4 bases at V and 2 bases at J, with 7 bases between. The CDR3 runs to 12 residues. Germline CDR1 and CDR2: SGHRS and YFSETQ. CDR3 sequence (DNA): TGCGCCAGCAGCCAAGGAGCCTACGAGCAGTACTTC. Amino acids: CASSQGAYEQYF.

The V and J genes are TRBV5-1 and TRBJ1-1; tentatively, D is TRBD1 (6 bases). Germline assignment: CDR1 SGHRS and CDR2 YFSETQ. The ends were cut back, 4 bases at V and 3 bases at J, with 10 bases in the middle. The CDR3 loop spans 13 amino acids. For the CDR3, the DNA is TGCGCCAGCAGCCCGCAGGGGCACACTGAAGCTTTCTTT. Residues: CASSPQGHTEAFF.

V usage is TRBV5-1 and J usage is TRBJ2-2; TRBD2 matches 12 bases. The CDR3 contains 18 residues. Looked up from germline, CDR1 is SGHRS and CDR2 is YFSETQ. V shed 2 bases and J 0 bases; nucleotides not matched to a gene: 5. The CDR3 region has the DNA TGCGCCAGCAGCTTCCGGCTAGCGGGAGGGACGAACACCGGGGAGCTGTTTTTT. Translation: CASSFRLAGGTNTGELFF.

The gene calls are TRBV28 and TRBJ2-3; D uncertain. The CDR3 is 16 amino acids. Trimming took off 1 base at V and 0 bases at J, with 11 bases between the two ends. In germline, CDR1 is MDHEN, CDR2 SYDVKM. CDR3 sequence (DNA): TGTGCCAGCAGTTTATTAGTGTCATATAGCACAGATACGCAGTATTTT. It specifies CASSLLVSYSTDTQYF.

The chain employs TRBV27 and TRBJ2-2; 14 nucleotides match TRBD2. V was clipped by 5 bases and J by 6 bases; unmatched bases: 2. The CDR3 contains 15 residues. Looked up from germline, CDR1 is MNHEY and CDR2 is SMNVEV (reference sequence). CDR3: CASSRLAGGPGELFF. The CDR3 DNA reads as TGTGCCAGCAGTCGACTAGCGGGAGGGCCCGGGGAGCTGTTTTTT.

This chain joins TRBV19 and TRBJ1-4; D might be TRBD1 (5 bases). V lost 7 bases and J lost 3, with 15 bases in between. The germline V gene has CDR1 LNHDA and CDR2 SQIVND (reference sequence). CDR3 length: 15 residues. CDR3 sequence: CASTRYPQANEKLFF. CDR3 sequence (DNA): TGTGCCAGTACCCGTTATCCACAGGCTAATGAAAAACTGTTTTTT.

The V gene is TRBV4-2, the J gene TRBJ1-5; TRBD1 agrees at 11 bases. The junction had 5 bases not matched to a gene; V was cut back by 0 bases and J by 4 bases. This CDR3 has 17 residues. The germline gives CDR1 LGHNA, CDR2 YNFKEQ. The DNA of the CDR3 is TGTGCCAGCAGCCAAGATTCGGGGACAGGGGGTAATCAGCCCCAGCATTTT. It codes for CASSQDSGTGGNQPQHF.

The V gene is TRBV9, the J gene TRBJ2-6; D is unclear. The ends were cut back, 4 bases at V and 3 bases at J, with 8 bases in the middle. The CDR3 length is 14 residues. Germline-derived CDR1 and CDR2 are SGDLS and YYNGEE. CDR3 sequence reads: CASSLRFGANVLTF. In nucleotides, the CDR3 is TGTGCCAGCAGCTTGCGGTTTGGGGCCAACGTCCTGACTTTC. The complete variable domain, with remaining parts taken from reference TRBV9 and TRBJ2-6, reads DSGVTQTPKHLITATGQRVTLRCSPRSGDLSVYWYQQSLDQGLQFLIQYYNGEERAKGNILERFSAQQFPDLHSELNLSSLELGDSALYFCASSLRFGANVLTFGAGSRLTVL.

This clone has only a few counts. The gene calls are TRBV28 and TRBJ1-5, with TRBD1 identical over 11 bases. Germline CDR1 reads MDHEN; CDR2 reads SYDVKM. Trimming cost V 6 bases and J 1 base; bases outside gene matches: 17. The CDR3 is 20 amino acids. CDR3 region: CASRKPVGTGGLLSNQPQHF. The DNA for the CDR3 is TGTGCCAGCAGGAAACCGGTCGGGACAGGGGGACTTTTAAGCAATCAGCCCCAGCATTTT.

This clone was detected a few times. J is TRBJ2-3 and V is TRBV6-4; D remains ambiguous. Germline loops: CDR1 MRHNA, CDR2 SNTAGT. The CDR3 has 13 residues. Trimming shortened V by 4 bases and J by 6 bases, and 11 bases separated the two germline ends. This chain's CDR3 is CASSASFRDTQYF. The CDR3 DNA sequence: TGTGCCAGCAGTGCCAGTTTCAGGGATACGCAGTATTTT.

V gene TRBV28 combines with J gene TRBJ2-5, with 8 bases matching TRBD2. This CDR3 contains 14 residues. J gave up 5 bases and V 8 bases, and 10 bases lay outside the gene matches. Germline V gives CDR1 MDHEN, CDR2 SYDVKM. CDR3: CASQISGIWETQYF. The CDR3 region has the DNA TGTGCCAGCCAGATTAGCGGGATTTGGGAGACCCAGTACTTC.

The chain is built from TRBV9 and TRBJ1-1; 8 bases align to TRBD1. Per the germline V gene, CDR1 is SGDLS and CDR2 is YYNGEE. CDR3 length: 14 residues. V lost 6 bases to trimming and J lost 5 bases; unmatched junction nucleotides: 9. The CDR3 DNA is TGTGCCAGCACCCTAACAGGGGGAGGAACTGAAGCTTTCTTT. Amino acids: CASTLTGGGTEAFF.